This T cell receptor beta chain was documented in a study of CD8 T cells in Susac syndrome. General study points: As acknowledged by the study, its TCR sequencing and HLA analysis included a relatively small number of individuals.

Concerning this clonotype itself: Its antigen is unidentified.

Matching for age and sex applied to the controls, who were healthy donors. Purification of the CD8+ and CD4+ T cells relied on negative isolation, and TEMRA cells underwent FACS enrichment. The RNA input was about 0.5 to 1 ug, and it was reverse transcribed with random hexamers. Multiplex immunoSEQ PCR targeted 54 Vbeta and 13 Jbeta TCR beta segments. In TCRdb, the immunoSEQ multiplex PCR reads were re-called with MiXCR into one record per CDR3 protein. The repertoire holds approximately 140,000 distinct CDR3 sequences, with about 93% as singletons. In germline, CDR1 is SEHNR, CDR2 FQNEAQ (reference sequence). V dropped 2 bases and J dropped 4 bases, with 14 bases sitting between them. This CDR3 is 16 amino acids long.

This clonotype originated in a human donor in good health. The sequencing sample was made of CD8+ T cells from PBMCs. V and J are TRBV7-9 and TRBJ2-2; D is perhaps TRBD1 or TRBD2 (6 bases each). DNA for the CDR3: TGTGCCAGCAGCTTACTACCGGGGGCGACCACCGGGGAGCTGTTTTTT. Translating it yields CASSLLPGATTGELFF.